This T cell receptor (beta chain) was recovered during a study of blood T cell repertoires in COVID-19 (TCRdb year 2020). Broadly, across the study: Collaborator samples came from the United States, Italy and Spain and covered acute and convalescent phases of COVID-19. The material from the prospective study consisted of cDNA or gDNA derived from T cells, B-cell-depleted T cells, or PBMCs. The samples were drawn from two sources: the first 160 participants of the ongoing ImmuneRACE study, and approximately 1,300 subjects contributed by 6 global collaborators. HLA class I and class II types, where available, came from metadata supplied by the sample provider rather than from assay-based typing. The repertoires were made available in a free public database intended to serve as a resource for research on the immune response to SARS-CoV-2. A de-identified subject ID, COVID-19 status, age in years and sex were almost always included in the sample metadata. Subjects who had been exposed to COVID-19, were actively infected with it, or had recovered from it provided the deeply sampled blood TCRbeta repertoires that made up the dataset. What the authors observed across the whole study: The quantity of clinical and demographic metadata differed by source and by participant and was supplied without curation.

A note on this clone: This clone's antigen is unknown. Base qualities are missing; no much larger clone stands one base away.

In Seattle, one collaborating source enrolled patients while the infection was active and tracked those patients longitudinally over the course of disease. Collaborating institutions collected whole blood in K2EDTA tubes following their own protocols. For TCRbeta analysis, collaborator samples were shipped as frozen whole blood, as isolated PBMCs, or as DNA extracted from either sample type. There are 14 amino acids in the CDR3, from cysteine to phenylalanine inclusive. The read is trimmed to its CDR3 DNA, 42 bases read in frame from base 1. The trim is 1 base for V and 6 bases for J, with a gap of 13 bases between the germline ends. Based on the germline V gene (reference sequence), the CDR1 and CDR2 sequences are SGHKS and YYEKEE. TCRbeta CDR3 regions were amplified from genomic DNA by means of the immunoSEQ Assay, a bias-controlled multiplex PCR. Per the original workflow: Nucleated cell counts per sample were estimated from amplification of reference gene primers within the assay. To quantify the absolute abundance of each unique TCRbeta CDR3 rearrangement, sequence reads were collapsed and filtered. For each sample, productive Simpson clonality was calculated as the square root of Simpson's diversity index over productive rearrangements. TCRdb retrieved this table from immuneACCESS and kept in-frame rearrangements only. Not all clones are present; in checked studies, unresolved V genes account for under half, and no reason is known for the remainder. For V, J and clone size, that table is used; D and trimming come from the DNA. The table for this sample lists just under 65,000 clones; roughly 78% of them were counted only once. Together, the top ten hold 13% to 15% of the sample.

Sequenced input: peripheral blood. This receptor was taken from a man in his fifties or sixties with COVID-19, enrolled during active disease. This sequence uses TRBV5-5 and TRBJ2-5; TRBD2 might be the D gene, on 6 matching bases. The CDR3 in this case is CASSLWGEEKTQYF. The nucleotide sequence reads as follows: TGTGCCAGCAGCTTGTGGGGGGAAGAAAAGACCCAGTACTTC.